Listed below are T cell receptor beta chains from one sample, sequenced in a study of CD8 T cells in ankylosing spondylitis. A single record per CDR3 protein comes from TCRdb applying MiXCR to the 5' RACE reads. This sample has 250,000 or so distinct CDR3 sequences; more than 20% occur once, and the top ten carry 0.5% to 0.75%. The sequencing sample was made of blood, either unsorted or a sorted T cell fraction (not recorded which). These receptor sequences come from a male donor with ankylosing spondylitis or in good health (not recorded which). Both conserved end residues are part of each CDR3. D genes are given only for firm matches. Clone size is shown for a subset of rows, as once, few, many or a class of expanded clone.

NA,TRBJ1-1,TRBV20-1,NA,TGCAGTGCCGTCGGTGTAATGAACACTGAAGCTTTCTTT,CSAVGVMNTEAFF
many,TRBJ2-5,TRBV4-2,TRBD2,TGTGCCAGCAGCCAAGACCAGGGCGGGGGTAAACAAGAGACCCAGTACTTC,CASSQDQGGGKQETQYF
NA,TRBJ2-7,TRBV7-2,NA,TGTGCCAGCAGCTTAGTCTTCCAGGGACCCTACGAGCAGTACTTC,CASSLVFQGPYEQYF
many,TRBJ1-2,TRBV12-3/TRBV12-4,NA,TGTGCCAGCAGCCGCGTGGGGGAAAACTATGGCTACACCTTC,CASSRVGENYGYTF
NA,TRBJ2-1,TRBV20-1,TRBD2,TGCAGTGCACCTAGGACTAGCGGGGCTAATGAGCAGTTCTTC,CSAPRTSGANEQFF
NA,TRBJ2-3,TRBV5-1,NA,TGCGCCAGCAGCTCAAACCAGGGAGATACGCAGTATTTT,CASSSNQGDTQYF
NA,TRBJ1-2,TRBV2,NA,TGTGCCAGCAGCGGGGTCTATGGCTACACCTTC,CASSGVYGYTF
many,TRBJ2-7,TRBV12-3/TRBV12-4,NA,TGTGCCAGCAGTTTACAGGCCTCCTACGAGCAGTACTTC,CASSLQASYEQYF
many,TRBJ2-2,TRBV5-1,NA,TGCGCCAGCAGCCCGTTGGGGCTGTCGAACACCGGGGAGCTGTTTTTT,CASSPLGLSNTGELFF
many,TRBJ2-7,TRBV20-1,NA,TGCAGTGCTAGATATGGTGGCAGTTCCTACGAGCAGTACTTC,CSARYGGSSYEQYF
few,TRBJ2-1,TRBV29-1,TRBD2,TGCAGCGCGGCGGGGGGGGGGAATGAGCAGTTCTTC,CSAAGGGNEQFF
many,TRBJ2-7,TRBV3-1,NA,TGTGCCAGCAGCCAAACGGGTCAAAGGCAGTACTTC,CASSQTGQRQYF
NA,TRBJ2-7,TRBV18,NA,TGTGCCAGCTCACGACGGACGGCTGAGCAGTACTTC,CASSRRTAEQYF
few,TRBJ2-7,TRBV20-1,NA,TGCAGTGCTAGTTCCCCCGAAACCTCCTACGAGCAGTACTTC,CSASSPETSYEQYF
NA,TRBJ2-1,TRBV7-2,TRBD2,TGTGCCAGCAGTTATCACGGCGGGGGGGAACTTGAGCAGTTCTTC,CASSYHGGGELEQFF
many,TRBJ1-4,TRBV6-5,TRBD1,TGTGCCAGCAGTTACAGACAGGGAGGCGAAAAACTGTTTTTT,CASSYRQGGEKLFF
many,TRBJ2-1,TRBV20-1,NA,TGCAGTGCTAGAGGGGCGAGCTCCTACAATGAGCAGTTCTTC,CSARGASSYNEQFF
many,TRBJ2-2,TRBV24-1,TRBD2,TGTGCCACCAGTGCCCCAACCGGGACTAGCGGGGGGGCCAGGACCGGGGAGCTGTTTTTT,CATSAPTGTSGGARTGELFF
NA,TRBJ2-1,TRBV7-9,TRBD2,TGTGCCAGCAGCTCCAGCGGGGGAACCAATGAGCAGTTCTTC,CASSSSGGTNEQFF
NA,TRBJ1-2,TRBV12-3/TRBV12-4,NA,TGTGCCAGCAAGACAGGTGGAATGCATGGCTACACCTTC,CASKTGGMHGYTF
NA,TRBJ2-3,TRBV4-2,TRBD1,TGTGCCACCAGCCAGAGCACAGGGGGCGCAGATACGCAGTATTTT,CATSQSTGGADTQYF
NA,TRBJ1-4,TRBV29-1,TRBD1,TGCAGCGCATCCGGGACAGAGGAAAAACTGTTTTTT,CSASGTEEKLFF
NA,TRBJ2-5,TRBV2,TRBD1,TGTGCCAGCAGTGAGAGGACAGGGAGGGAGACCCAGTACTTC,CASSERTGRETQYF
few,TRBJ2-7,TRBV29-1,TRBD1,TGCAGCGTCCGGACAGGGGCTTACGAGCAGTACTTC,CSVRTGAYEQYF
NA,TRBJ2-3,TRBV23-1,NA,TGCGCCAGCAGTCAATCGGCGAAAGGCACAGATACGCAGTATTTT,CASSQSAKGTDTQYF
NA,TRBJ1-6,TRBV12-3/TRBV12-4,TRBD1,TGTACCAGCAGGTCGACAGGGGAATTGCTACCCCTCCACTTT,CTSRSTGELLPLHF
NA,TRBJ2-7,TRBV14,NA,TGTGCCAGCGCCCCTAAGATCATCAGGGGCCACGAGCAGTACTTC,CASAPKIIRGHEQYF
many,TRBJ2-5,TRBV5-1,NA,TGCGCCAGCAGCGCCAGGGAGTTCGAGACCCAGTACTTC,CASSAREFETQYF
few,TRBJ2-7,TRBV20-1,NA,TGCAGTGCTCTGAAGACGGGCCGTTCCTACGAGCAGTACTTC,CSALKTGRSYEQYF
few,TRBJ2-1,TRBV19,NA,TGTGCCAGTAGCAGGTCCCTTCAGGATGAGCAGTTCTTC,CASSRSLQDEQFF
NA,TRBJ2-3,TRBV11-2,TRBD2,TGTGCCAGCAGCTCCTCTAGCGGGGGGGATACGCAGTATTTT,CASSSSSGGDTQYF
many,TRBJ2-2,TRBV7-2,NA,TGTGCCAGCAGCTTTATCAGGGCGAACAGGGAGCTGTTTTTT,CASSFIRANRELFF
NA,TRBJ2-1,TRBV9,NA,TGTGCCAGCAGCGTAGGGGGGGGCCTCCGCAATGAGCAGTTCTTC,CASSVGGGLRNEQFF
NA,TRBJ2-7,TRBV10-3,NA,TGTGCCACACTCCCTGGGACGACGTCCTACGAGCAGTACTTC,CATLPGTTSYEQYF
NA,TRBJ2-1,TRBV6-2/TRBV6-3,NA,TGTGCCAGCAGTTCTATTAACGGAGGGGAGCAGTTCTTC,CASSSINGGEQFF
NA,TRBJ1-6,TRBV18,NA,TGTGCCAGCTCACCGGGGGCGTTTGAACCCCTCCACTTT,CASSPGAFEPLHF
many,TRBJ2-3,TRBV7-9,TRBD2,TGTGCCAGCAGCTTGGAGCGGGGCGCGCAGTATTTT,CASSLERGAQYF
many,TRBJ2-2,TRBV29-1,NA,TGCAGCGCCTGGACGCCGAACACCGGGGAGCTGTTTTTT,CSAWTPNTGELFF
NA,TRBJ2-1,TRBV12-3/TRBV12-4,TRBD1,TGTGCCAGCAGAAAATTCGGACAGGGCTACAATGAGCAGTTCTTC,CASRKFGQGYNEQFF
NA,TRBJ2-4,TRBV19,NA,TGTGCCAGTAGTACGGCCGTTATGGGGGGCAAAAACATTCAGTACTTC,CASSTAVMGGKNIQYF